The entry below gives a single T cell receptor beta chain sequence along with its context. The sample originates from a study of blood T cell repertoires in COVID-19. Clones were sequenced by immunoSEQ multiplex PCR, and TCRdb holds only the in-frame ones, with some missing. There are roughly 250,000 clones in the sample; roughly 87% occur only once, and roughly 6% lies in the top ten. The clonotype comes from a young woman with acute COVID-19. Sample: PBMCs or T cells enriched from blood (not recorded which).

CDR3 DNA: TGTGCCAGCAGTCCATCTAGCGGGGGGGGAAATGAGCAGTTCTTC. Translation gives CASSPSSGGGNEQFF. The V call is TRBV27, the J call TRBJ2-1; 12 bases line up with TRBD2. Germline trimming cut 5 bases from V and 7 bases from J; bases unmatched to any gene: 6. Looked up from germline, CDR1 is MNHEY and CDR2 is SMNVEV (reference sequence). This CDR3 contains 15 residues.